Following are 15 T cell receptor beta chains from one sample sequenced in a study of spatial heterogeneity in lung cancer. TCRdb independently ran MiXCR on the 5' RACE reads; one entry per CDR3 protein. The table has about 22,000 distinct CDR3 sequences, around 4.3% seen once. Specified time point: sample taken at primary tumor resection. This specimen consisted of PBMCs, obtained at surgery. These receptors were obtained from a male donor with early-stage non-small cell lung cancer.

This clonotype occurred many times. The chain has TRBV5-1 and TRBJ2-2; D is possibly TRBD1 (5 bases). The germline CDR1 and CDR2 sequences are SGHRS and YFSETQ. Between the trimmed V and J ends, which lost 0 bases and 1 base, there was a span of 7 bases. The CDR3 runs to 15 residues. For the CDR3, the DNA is TGCGCCAGCAGCTTGGGACAGATGAACACCGGGGAGCTGTTTTTT. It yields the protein CASSLGQMNTGELFF.

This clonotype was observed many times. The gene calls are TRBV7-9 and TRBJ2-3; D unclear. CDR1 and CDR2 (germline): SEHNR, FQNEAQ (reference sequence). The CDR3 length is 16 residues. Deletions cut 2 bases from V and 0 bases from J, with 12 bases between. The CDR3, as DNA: TGTGCCAGCAGCTTATTGGCTGCTTCTAGCACAGATACGCAGTATTTT. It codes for CASSLLAASSTDTQYF.

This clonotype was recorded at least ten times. The CDR3 reads CSARVAGTSLYEQYF. The DNA of the CDR3 is TGCAGTGCTAGAGTTGCAGGGACTAGCTTGTACGAGCAGTACTTC. This chain links TRBV20-1 with TRBJ2-7, with 9 nucleotides matching TRBD2. The germline CDR1 and CDR2 sequences are DFQATT and SNEGSKA (reference sequence). The CDR3 runs 15 residues. V lost 1 base and J lost 4; bases outside the gene matches: 8.

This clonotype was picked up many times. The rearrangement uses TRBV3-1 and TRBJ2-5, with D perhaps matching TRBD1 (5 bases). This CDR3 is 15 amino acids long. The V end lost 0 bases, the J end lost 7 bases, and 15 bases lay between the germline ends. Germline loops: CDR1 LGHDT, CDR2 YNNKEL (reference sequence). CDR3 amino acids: CASSQDWQTARTQYF. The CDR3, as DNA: TGTGCCAGCAGCCAAGATTGGCAGACAGCACGGACCCAGTACTTC.

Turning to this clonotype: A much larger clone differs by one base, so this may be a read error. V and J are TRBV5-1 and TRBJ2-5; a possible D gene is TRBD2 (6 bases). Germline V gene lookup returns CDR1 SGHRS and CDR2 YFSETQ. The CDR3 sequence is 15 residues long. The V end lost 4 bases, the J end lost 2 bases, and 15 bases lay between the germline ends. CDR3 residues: CASSGGTYTQETQYF. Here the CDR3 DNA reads TGCGCCAGCAGCGGGGGGACTTACACACAAGAGACCCAGTACTTC.

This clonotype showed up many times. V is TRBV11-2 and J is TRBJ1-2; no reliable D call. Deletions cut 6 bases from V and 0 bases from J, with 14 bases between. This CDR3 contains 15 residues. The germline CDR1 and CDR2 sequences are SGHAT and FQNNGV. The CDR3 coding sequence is TGTGCCAGCAGTCTTACGCACCAGCCTAACTATGGCTACACCTTC. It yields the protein CASSLTHQPNYGYTF.

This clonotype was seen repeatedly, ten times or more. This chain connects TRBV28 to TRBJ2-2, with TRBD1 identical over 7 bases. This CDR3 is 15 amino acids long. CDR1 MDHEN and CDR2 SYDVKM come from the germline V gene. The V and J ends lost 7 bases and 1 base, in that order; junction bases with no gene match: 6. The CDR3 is CASTLGGENTGELFF. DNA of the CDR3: TGTGCCAGCACCCTAGGGGGCGAGAACACCGGGGAGCTGTTTTTT.

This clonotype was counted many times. The CDR3 region has the DNA TGTGCCAGCAGTTACGAGGGCGGGGGACCGGCTTTCTTT. Residues: CASSYEGGGPAFF. This chain connects TRBV6-5 to TRBJ1-1; TRBD1 is a possible D gene (5 bases). V was shortened by 2 bases and J by 11 bases, with 15 bases between the two germline ends. This CDR3 region has 13 residues. Germline CDR1 reads MNHEY; CDR2 reads SVGAGI.

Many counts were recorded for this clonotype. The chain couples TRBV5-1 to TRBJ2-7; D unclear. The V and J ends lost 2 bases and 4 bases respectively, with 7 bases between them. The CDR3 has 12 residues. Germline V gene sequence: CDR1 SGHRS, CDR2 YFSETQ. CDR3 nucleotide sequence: TGCGCCAGCAGCTTTTATGATTACGAGCAGTACTTC. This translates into CASSFYDYEQYF.

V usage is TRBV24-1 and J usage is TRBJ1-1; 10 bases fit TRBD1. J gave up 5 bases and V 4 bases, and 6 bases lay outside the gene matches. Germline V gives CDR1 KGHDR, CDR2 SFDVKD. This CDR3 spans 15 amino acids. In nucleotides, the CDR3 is TGTGCCACCAGTGAGCCAGACAGGGGGCTTACTGAAGCTTTCTTT. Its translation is CATSEPDRGLTEAFF.

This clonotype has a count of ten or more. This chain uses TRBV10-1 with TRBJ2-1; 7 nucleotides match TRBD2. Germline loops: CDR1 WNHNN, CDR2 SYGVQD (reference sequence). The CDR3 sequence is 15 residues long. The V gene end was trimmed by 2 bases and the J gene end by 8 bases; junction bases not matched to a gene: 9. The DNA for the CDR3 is TGCGCCAGCAGTGAGATTGGGCGGGAGAGAGATGAGCAGTTCTTC. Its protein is CASSEIGRERDEQFF.

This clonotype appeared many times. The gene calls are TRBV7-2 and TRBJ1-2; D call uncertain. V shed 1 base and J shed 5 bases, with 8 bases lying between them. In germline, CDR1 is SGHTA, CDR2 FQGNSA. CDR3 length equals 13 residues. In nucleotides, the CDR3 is TGTGCCAGCAGCTTAGGGGTCCGATATGGCTACACCTTC. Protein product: CASSLGVRYGYTF.

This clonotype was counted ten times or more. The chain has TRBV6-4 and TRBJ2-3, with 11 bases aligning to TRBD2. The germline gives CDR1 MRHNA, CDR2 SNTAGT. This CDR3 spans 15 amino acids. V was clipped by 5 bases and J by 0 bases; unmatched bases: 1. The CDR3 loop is CASSRTSGSTDTQYF. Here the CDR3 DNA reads TGTGCCAGCAGTAGGACTAGCGGGAGCACAGATACGCAGTATTTT.

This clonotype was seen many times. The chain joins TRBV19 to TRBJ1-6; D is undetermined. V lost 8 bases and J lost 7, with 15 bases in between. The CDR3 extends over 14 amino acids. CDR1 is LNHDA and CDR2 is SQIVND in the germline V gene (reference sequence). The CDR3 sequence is CASDASDGNSPLHF. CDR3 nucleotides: TGTGCCAGTGACGCTTCGGACGGGAATTCACCCCTCCACTTT. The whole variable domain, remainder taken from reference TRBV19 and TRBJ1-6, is DGGITQSPKYLFRKEGQNVTLSCEQNLNHDAMYWYRQDPGQGLRLIYYSQIVNDFQKGDIAEGYSVSREKKESFPLTVTSAQKNPTAFYLCASDASDGNSPLHFGNGTRLTVT.

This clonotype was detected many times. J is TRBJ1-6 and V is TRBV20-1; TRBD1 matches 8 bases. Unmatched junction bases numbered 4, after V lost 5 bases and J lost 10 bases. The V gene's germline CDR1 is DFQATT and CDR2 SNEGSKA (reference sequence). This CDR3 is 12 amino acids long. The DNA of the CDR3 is TGCAGTGCTGGGACAGGCTCATCACCCCTCCACTTT. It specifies CSAGTGSSPLHF.